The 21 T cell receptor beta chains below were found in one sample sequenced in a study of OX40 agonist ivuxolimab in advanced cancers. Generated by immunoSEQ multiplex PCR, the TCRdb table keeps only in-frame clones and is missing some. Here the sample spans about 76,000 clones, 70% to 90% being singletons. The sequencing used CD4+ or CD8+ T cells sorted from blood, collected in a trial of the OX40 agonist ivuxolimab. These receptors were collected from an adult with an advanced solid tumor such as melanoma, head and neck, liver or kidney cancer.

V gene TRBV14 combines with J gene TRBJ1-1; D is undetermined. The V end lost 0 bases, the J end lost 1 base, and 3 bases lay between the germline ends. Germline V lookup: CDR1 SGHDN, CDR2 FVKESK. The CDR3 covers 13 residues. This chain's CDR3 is CASSQEKNTEAFF. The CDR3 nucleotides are TGTGCCAGCAGCCAAGAGAAGAACACTGAAGCTTTCTTT.

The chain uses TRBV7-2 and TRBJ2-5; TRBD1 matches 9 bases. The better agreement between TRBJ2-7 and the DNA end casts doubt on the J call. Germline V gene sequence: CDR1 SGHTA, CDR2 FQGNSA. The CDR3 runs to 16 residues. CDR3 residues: CASSLGPGQGVNEQYF. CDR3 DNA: TGTGCCAGCAGCTTAGGCCCGGGACAGGGTGTCAACGAGCAGTACTTC.

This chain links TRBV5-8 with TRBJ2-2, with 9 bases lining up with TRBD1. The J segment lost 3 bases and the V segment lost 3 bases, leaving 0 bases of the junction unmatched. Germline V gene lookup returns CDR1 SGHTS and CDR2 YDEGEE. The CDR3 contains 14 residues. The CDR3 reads CASSYRGHTGELFF. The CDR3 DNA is TGTGCCAGCAGCTACAGGGGGCACACCGGGGAGCTGTTTTTT. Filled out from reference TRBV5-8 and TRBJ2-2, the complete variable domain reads EAGVTQSPTHLIKTRGQQATLRCSPISGHTSVYWYQQALGLGLQFLLWYDEGEERNRGNFPPRFSGRQFPNYSSELNVNALELEDSALYLCASSYRGHTGELFFGEGSRLTVL.

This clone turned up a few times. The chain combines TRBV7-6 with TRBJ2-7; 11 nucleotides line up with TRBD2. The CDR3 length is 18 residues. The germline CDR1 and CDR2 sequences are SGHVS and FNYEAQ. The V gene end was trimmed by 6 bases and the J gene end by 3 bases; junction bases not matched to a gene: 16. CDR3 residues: CASSPISGGGFNFYEQYF. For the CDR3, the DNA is TGTGCCAGCAGTCCCATTAGCGGGGGGGGGTTTAATTTCTACGAGCAGTACTTC.

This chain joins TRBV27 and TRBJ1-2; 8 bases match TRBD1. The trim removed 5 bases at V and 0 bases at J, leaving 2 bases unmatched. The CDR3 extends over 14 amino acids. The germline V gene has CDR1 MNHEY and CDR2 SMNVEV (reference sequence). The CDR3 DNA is TGTGCCAGCAGTCTCAGGGGGCCTAACTATGGCTACACCTTC. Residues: CASSLRGPNYGYTF.

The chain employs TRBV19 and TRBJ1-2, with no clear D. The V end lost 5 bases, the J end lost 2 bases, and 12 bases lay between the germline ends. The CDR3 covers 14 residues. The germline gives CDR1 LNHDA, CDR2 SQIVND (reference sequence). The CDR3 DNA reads TGTGCCAGTAGTGGGTCCCTACAAAACTATGGCTACACCTTC. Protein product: CASSGSLQNYGYTF.

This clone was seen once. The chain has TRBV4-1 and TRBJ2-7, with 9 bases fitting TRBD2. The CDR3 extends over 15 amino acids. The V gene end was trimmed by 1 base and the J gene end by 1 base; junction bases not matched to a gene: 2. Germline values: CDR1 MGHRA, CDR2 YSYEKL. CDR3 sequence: CASSQGSGGSYEQYF. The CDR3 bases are TGCGCCAGCAGCCAAGGTAGCGGGGGATCCTACGAGCAGTACTTC.

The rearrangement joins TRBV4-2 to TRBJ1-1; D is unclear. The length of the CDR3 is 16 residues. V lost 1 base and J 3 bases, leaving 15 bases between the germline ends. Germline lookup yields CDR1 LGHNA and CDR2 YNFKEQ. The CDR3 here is CASSQVEFSRDTEAFF. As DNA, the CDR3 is TGTGCCAGCAGCCAAGTGGAGTTCTCGAGGGACACTGAAGCTTTCTTT.

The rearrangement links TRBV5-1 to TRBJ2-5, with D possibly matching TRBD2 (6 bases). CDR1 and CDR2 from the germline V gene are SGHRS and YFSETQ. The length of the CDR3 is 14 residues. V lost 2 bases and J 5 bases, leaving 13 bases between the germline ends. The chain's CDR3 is CASSLGDSVETQYF. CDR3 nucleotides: TGCGCCAGCAGCTTAGGGGACTCCGTGGAGACCCAGTACTTC.

CDR3 nucleotides: TGTGCCAGCAGCTTAGGGACTAGCGGGGTTTACAATGAGCAGTTCTTC. It encodes CASSLGTSGVYNEQFF. The chain combines TRBV7-8 with TRBJ2-1; 12 bases agree with TRBD2. Unmatched junction bases numbered 2, after V lost 1 base and J lost 4 bases. The CDR3 loop spans 16 amino acids. Looked up from germline, CDR1 is SGHVS and CDR2 is FQNEAQ.

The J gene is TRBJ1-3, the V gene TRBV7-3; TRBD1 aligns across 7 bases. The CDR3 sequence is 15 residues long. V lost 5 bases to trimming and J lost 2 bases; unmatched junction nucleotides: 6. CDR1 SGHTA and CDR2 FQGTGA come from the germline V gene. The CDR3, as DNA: TGTGCCAGCAGCGTCACAGGGGAAGCTGGAAACACCATATATTTT. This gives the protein CASSVTGEAGNTIYF.

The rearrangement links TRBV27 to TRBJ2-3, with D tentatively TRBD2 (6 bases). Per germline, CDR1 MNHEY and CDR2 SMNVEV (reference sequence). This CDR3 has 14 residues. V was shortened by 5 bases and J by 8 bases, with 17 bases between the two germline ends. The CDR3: CASSPASVQRTQYF. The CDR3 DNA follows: TGTGCCAGCAGTCCCGCTAGCGTACAGCGTACGCAGTATTTT.

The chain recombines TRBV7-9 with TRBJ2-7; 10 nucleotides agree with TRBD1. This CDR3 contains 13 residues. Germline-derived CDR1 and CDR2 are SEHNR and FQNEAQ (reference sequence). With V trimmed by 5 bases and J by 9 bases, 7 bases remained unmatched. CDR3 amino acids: CASSTGQGNAQYF. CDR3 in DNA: TGTGCCAGCAGCACGGGACAGGGGAACGCGCAGTACTTC. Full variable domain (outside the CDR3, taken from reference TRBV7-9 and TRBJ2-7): DTGVSQNPRHKITKRGQNVTFRCDPISEHNRLYWYRQTLGQGPEFLTYFQNEAQLEKSRLLSDRFSAERPKGSFSTLEIQRTEQGDSAMYLCASSTGQGNAQYFGPGTRLTVT.

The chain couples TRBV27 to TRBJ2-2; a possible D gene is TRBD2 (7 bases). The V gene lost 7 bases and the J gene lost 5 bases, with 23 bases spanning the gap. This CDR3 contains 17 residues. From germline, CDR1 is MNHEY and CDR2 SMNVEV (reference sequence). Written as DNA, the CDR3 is TGTGCCAGCAAAGAGTTGGGGGCGGGAGTAAGGACCGGGGAGCTGTTTTTT. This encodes CASKELGAGVRTGELFF.

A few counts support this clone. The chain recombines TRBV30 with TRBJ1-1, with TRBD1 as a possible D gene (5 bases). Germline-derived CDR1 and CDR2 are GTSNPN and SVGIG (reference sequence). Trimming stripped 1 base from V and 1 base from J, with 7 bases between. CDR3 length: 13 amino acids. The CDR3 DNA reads TGTGCCTGGAGTGCTGGGGGGAACACTGAAGCTTTCTTT. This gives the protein CAWSAGGNTEAFF.

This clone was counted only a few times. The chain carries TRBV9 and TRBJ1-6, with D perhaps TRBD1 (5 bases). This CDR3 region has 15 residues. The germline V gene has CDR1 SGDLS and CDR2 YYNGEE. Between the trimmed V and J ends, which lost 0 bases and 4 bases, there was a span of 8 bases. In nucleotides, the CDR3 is TGTGCCAGCAGCGTAGAGGGGAGTTATAATTCACCCCTCCACTTT. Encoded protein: CASSVEGSYNSPLHF.

Written as DNA, the CDR3 is TGCGCCAGCAGCTTGGCTGGCAGCTTAAACACTGAAGCTTTCTTT. Protein sequence: CASSLAGSLNTEAFF. The chain is built from TRBV5-1 and TRBJ1-1; D gene unclear. The length of the CDR3 is 15 residues. V shed 0 bases and J shed 2 bases, with 11 bases lying between them. The germline CDR1 and CDR2 sequences are SGHRS and YFSETQ.

The CDR3 protein is CASSGSSGRANEQFF. The CDR3 DNA reads TGTGCCAGCAGCGGCTCTAGCGGGAGGGCCAATGAGCAGTTCTTC. The V gene is TRBV9, the J gene TRBJ2-1; 12 bases match TRBD2. Per germline, CDR1 SGDLS and CDR2 YYNGEE. J was trimmed by 6 bases and V by 3 bases; bases with no gene match: 4. The CDR3 is 15 residues long.

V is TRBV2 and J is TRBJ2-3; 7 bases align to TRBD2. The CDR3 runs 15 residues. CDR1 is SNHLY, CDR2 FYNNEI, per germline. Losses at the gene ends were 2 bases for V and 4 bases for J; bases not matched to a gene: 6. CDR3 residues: CASSEIPGGADTQYF. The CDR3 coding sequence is TGTGCCAGCAGTGAAATCCCTGGGGGGGCAGATACGCAGTATTTT.

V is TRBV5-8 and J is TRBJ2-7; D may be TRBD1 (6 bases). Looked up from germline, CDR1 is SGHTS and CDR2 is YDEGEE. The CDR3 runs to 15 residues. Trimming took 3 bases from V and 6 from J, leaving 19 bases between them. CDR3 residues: CASSSRGWGAGEQYF. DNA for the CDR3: TGTGCCAGCAGCTCCAGGGGCTGGGGTGCGGGCGAGCAGTACTTC.

CDR3 sequence (DNA): TGTGCCAGCTCACCCGCTCGACAGGGAGGCCACTATGGCTACACCTTC. It specifies CASSPARQGGHYGYTF. This chain links TRBV18 with TRBJ1-2, with 7 positions matching TRBD1. This CDR3 is 16 amino acids long. CDR1 KGHSH and CDR2 LQKENI come from the germline V gene. The J segment lost 3 bases and the V segment lost 3 bases, leaving 10 bases of the junction unmatched.